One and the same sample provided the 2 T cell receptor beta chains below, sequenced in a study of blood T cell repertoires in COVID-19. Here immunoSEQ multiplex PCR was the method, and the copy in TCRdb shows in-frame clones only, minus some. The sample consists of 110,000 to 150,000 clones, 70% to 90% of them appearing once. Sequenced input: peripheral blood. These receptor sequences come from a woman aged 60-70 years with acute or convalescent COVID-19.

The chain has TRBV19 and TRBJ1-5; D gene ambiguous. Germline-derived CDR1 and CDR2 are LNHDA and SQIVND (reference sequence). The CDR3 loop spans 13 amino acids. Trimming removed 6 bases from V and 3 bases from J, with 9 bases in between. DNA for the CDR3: TGTGCCAGTAGATTCAGAAACAATCAGCCCCAGCATTTT. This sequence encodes CASRFRNNQPQHF.

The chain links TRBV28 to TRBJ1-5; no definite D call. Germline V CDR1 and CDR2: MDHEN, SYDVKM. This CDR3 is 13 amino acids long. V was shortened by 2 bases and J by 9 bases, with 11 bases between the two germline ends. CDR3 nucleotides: TGTGCCAGCAGTTTAGTCCCGAGTCGGCCCCAGCATTTT. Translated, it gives CASSLVPSRPQHF.